This T cell receptor beta chain was profiled in a study of blood T cell repertoires in COVID-19. Study in general: Samples representing acute and convalescent COVID-19 were sourced from the United States, Italy and Spain. Sources were T cells, B-cell-depleted T cells, or PBMCs; the material itself was cDNA or gDNA.

As concerns this clone: The sample holds other DNA sequences that translate to the same CDR3.

Profiled with immunoSEQ multiplex PCR; TCRdb holds only in-frame clones, not every one. The data show approximately 250,000 clones, 85% seen once. This CDR3 is built from 13 residues. Germline CDR1 is MGHRA and CDR2 is YSYEKL. Trimming left V 1 base short and J 0 bases short, with 4 bases between. The chain joins TRBV4-1 to TRBJ2-7; no clear D gene. The TCR originated in a man aged 45 to 65 with COVID-19, enrolled during active disease. Source material: peripheral blood. The CDR3 here is CASSQGSSYEQYF. CDR3 sequence (DNA): TGCGCCAGCAGCCAAGGCAGCTCCTACGAGCAGTACTTC.